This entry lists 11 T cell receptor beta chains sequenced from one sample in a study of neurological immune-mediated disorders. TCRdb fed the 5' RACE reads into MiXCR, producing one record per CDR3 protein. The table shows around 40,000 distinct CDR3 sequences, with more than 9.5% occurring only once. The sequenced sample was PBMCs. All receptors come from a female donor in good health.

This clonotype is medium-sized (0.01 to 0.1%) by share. This CDR3 reads CASSLDRNGIPEQYF. In nucleotides, the CDR3 is TGCGCCAGCAGCTTGGACAGGAATGGGATTCCCGAGCAGTACTTC. The chain uses TRBV5-1 and TRBJ2-7; D perhaps matches TRBD1 (5 bases). V was shortened by 0 bases and J by 6 bases, with 16 bases between the two germline ends. The CDR3 spans 15 residues. CDR1 and CDR2 (germline): SGHRS, YFSETQ.

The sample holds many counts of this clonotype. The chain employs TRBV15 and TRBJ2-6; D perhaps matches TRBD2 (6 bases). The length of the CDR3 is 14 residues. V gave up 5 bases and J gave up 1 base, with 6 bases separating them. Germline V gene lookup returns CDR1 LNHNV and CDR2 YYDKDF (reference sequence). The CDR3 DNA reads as TGTGCCACCAGCGGGGGGTCTGGGGCCAACGTCCTGACTTTC. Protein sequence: CATSGGSGANVLTF.

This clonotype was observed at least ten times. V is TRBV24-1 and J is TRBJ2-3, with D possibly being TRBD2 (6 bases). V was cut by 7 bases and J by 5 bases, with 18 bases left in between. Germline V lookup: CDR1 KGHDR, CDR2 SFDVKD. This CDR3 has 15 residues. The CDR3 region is CATSPTDQGGDTQYF. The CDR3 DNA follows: TGTGCCACCAGCCCGACCGACCAGGGAGGAGATACGCAGTATTTT.

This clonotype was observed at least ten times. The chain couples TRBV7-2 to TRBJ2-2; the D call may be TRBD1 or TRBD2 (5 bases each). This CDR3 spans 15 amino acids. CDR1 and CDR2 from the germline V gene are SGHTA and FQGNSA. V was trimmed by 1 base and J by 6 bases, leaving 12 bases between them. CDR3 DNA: TGTGCCAGCAGCTTAGTACCCCCGGGACCCGGGGAGCTGTTTTTT. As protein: CASSLVPPGPGELFF.

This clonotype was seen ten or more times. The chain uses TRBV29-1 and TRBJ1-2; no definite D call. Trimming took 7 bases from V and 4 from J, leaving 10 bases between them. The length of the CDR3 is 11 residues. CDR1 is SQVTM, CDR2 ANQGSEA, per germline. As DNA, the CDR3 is TGCAGCGCGGCGGCAGGCTATGGCTACACCTTC. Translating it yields CSAAAGYGYTF. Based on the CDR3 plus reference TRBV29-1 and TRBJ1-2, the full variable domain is SAVISQKPSRDICQRGTSLTIQCQVDSQVTMMFWYRQQPGQSLTLIATANQGSEATYESGFVIDKFPISRPNLTFSTLTVSNMSPEDSSIYLCSAAAGYGYTFGSGTRLTVV.

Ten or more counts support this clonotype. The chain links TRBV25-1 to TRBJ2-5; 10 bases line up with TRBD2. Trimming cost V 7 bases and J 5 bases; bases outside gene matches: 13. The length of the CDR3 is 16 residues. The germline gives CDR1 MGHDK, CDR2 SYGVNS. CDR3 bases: TGTGCCAGCAAGAAAGGGCTAGCGGGAGTAGGGGAGACCCAGTACTTC. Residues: CASKKGLAGVGETQYF. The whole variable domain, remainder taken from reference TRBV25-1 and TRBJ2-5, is EADIYQTPRYLVIGTGKKITLECSQTMGHDKMYWYQQDPGMELHLIHYSYGVNSTEKGDLSSESTVSRIRTEHFPLTLESARPSHTSQYLCASKKGLAGVGETQYFGPGTRLLVL.

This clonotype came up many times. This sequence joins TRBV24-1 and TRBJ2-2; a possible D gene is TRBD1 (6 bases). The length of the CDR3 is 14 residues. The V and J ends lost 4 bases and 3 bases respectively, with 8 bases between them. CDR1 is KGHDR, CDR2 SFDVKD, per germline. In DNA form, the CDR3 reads TGTGCCACCAGTGACAACAGGGACACCGGGGAGCTGTTTTTT. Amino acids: CATSDNRDTGELFF.

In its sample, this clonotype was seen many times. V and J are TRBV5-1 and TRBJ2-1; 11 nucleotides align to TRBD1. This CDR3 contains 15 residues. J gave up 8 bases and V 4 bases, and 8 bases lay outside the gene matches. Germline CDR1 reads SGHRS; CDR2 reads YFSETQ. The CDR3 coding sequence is TGCGCCAGCAGCCCGGACAGGGGGCTTCTGGATGAGCAGTTCTTC. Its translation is CASSPDRGLLDEQFF.

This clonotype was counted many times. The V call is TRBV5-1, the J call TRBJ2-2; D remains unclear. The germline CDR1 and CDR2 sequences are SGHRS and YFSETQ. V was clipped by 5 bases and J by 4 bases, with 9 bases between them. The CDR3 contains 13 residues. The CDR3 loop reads CASRRTGTGELFF. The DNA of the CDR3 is TGCGCCAGCAGGCGAACTGGCACCGGGGAGCTGTTTTTT.

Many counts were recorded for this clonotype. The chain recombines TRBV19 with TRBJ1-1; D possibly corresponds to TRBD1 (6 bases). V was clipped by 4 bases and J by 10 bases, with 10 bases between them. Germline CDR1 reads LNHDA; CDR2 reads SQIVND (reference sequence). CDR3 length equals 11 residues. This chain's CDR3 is CASSTRGGAFF. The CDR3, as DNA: TGTGCCAGTAGTACAAGGGGGGGAGCTTTCTTT.

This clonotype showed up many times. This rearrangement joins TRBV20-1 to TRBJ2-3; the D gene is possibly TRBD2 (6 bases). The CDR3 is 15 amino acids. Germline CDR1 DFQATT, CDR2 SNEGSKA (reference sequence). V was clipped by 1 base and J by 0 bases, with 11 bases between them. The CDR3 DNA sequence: TGCAGTGCTAGAGTTGGCGGGGAGAGCACAGATACGCAGTATTTT. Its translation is CSARVGGESTDTQYF.